Here is one TCR beta chain with its context. What it binds is not known. This sample is drawn from a study of cytomegalovirus exposure and HLA in healthy donors. Study results and caveats: Researchers reported in a later analysis that common viral pathogens appeared linked to several top clusters. With later analysis, a missense DCLRE1C variant became linked to TCR beta V- and J-gene trimming. TCR beta sequences numbering 15,000 to 20,000 were associated with HLA alleles at 0.05 false discovery rate in a later analysis.

PCR employed 60 Vbeta and 13 Jbeta primers. TCRdb keeps only in-frame clones here, not all; method: immunoSEQ multiplex PCR. The repertoire holds about 240,000 clones, with about 77% as singletons. CDR3 length: 12 amino acids. V lost 1 base and J lost 7, with 7 bases in between. Germline CDR1 and CDR2: SGHVS and FQNEAQ. This TCR came from a boy between 10 and 17 years old in good health and CMV-seronegative. The sample taken for sequencing was PBMCs. The rearrangement links TRBV7-8 to TRBJ1-1; D call uncertain. In DNA form, the CDR3 reads TGTGCCAGCAGCTTAGTCACCGGTGAAGCTTTCTTT. This sequence encodes CASSLVTGEAFF.